The entry that follows covers one TCR beta chain sequence. Its antigen is still unknown. This entry comes from a study of long-term antiretroviral therapy in people with HIV. Study-wide points: For ART adherence, viral resistance and therapy changes, no data were available.

They ran version v3.0 of the immunoSEQ assay at survey level. Using immunoSEQ multiplex PCR, the repertoire was profiled, and TCRdb retains in-frame clones only, with some absent. The table shows 20,000 to 25,000 clones, with roughly 76% occurring only once. V was cut by 0 bases and J by 2 bases, with 11 bases left in between. The CDR3 contains 16 residues. The germline CDR1 and CDR2 sequences are LGHNA and YSLEER. The receptor was derived from a middle-aged woman with HIV. This specimen consisted of unsorted PBMCs, obtained about 1.8 years before starting antiretroviral therapy. The chain employs TRBV4-3 and TRBJ2-1; D gene uncertain. The CDR3 loop reads CASSQDSIDAYNEQFF. The DNA for the CDR3 is TGCGCCAGCAGCCAAGATTCCATAGACGCCTACAATGAGCAGTTCTTC.